Presented here are 19 T cell receptor beta chains from one specimen sequenced in a study of cytomegalovirus exposure and HLA in healthy donors. The PCR used 60 Vbeta and 13 Jbeta primers. The data were produced by immunoSEQ multiplex PCR, yet TCRdb's version contains in-frame clones alone and is incomplete. Its table lists fewer than 50,000 clones. Sequenced sample: PBMCs. The source is a male donor in good health and CMV-seronegative.

The DNA for the CDR3 is TGTGCCAGCAGCTTAGAAGTGGGCAGGCCACTCTCCTACGAGCAGTACTTC. Amino acids: CASSLEVGRPLSYEQYF. This chain joins TRBV11-1 and TRBJ2-7; unclear D gene. Trimming removed 1 base at V and 0 bases at J, with 16 bases between. The CDR3 spans 17 residues. Germline CDR1 and CDR2: SGHAT and FQDESV (reference sequence).

The J gene is TRBJ2-1, the V gene TRBV2; 8 bases align to TRBD2. Germline values: CDR1 SNHLY, CDR2 FYNNEI. This CDR3 is built from 14 residues. Germline trimming cut 8 bases from V and 4 bases from J; bases unmatched to any gene: 7. CDR3 sequence: CASRTSGDYNEQFF. The CDR3 coding sequence is TGTGCCAGCCGTACTAGCGGCGATTACAATGAGCAGTTCTTC.

This sequence joins TRBV30 and TRBJ2-7; 12 bases agree with TRBD2. The CDR3 has 14 amino acids. CDR1 and CDR2 (germline): GTSNPN, SVGIG (reference sequence). V was clipped by 3 bases and J by 6 bases; unmatched bases: 6. The CDR3 DNA reads TGTGCCTGGAGGGCCGGGACTAGCGGGCGCGAGCAGTACTTC. This encodes CAWRAGTSGREQYF.

The chain uses TRBV7-8 and TRBJ2-5; D is unclear. The germline V and J ends were trimmed by 1 base and 2 bases, with 11 bases remaining between them. There are 15 residues in the CDR3. Germline CDR1 and CDR2: SGHVS and FQNEAQ. The DNA for the CDR3 is TGTGCCAGCAGCTTAGTAGTGGTCGCACAAGAGACCCAGTACTTC. This sequence encodes CASSLVVVAQETQYF.

This chain joins TRBV2 and TRBJ2-7, with 14 bases aligning to TRBD2. This CDR3 comprises 17 residues. With V trimmed by 10 bases and J by 5 bases, 16 bases remained unmatched. Germline CDR1 SNHLY, CDR2 FYNNEI. DNA for the CDR3: TGTGCCACAATCGGCGGGACTAGCGGGAGTTCGACCGACGAGCAGTACTTC. It yields the protein CATIGGTSGSSTDEQYF.

J is TRBJ1-4 and V is TRBV19; TRBD1 matches 7 bases. Germline trimming cut 7 bases from V and 7 bases from J; bases unmatched to any gene: 3. CDR3 length equals 12 residues. The V gene's germline CDR1 is LNHDA and CDR2 SQIVND (reference sequence). The CDR3 spells CASNHRGEKLFF. The CDR3 DNA follows: TGTGCCAGTAATCACAGGGGTGAAAAACTGTTTTTT.

This rearrangement joins TRBV6-6 to TRBJ1-2, with 7 bases fitting TRBD1. Germline assignment: CDR1 MNHNY and CDR2 SVGAGI (reference sequence). The CDR3 covers 13 residues. J was trimmed by 6 bases and V by 0 bases; bases with no gene match: 1. CDR3 nucleotide sequence: TGTGCCAGCAGTTACTCGGGACAGAATGGCTACACCTTC. Its translation: CASSYSGQNGYTF.

The chain links TRBV20-1 to TRBJ1-2; tentative D call: TRBD1 (5 bases). The CDR3 spans 11 residues. Germline V gene sequence: CDR1 DFQATT, CDR2 SNEGSKA (reference sequence). Trimming stripped 5 bases from V and 14 bases from J, with 18 bases between. The CDR3: CSAPSTGGGTF. The CDR3 DNA follows: TGCAGTGCTCCTTCCACGGGCGGGGGGACCTTC.

The chain combines TRBV28 with TRBJ1-2; TRBD1 might be the D (5 bases). The V end lost 3 bases, the J end lost 5 bases, and 16 bases lay between the germline ends. The CDR3 runs to 15 residues. The germline V gene has CDR1 MDHEN and CDR2 SYDVKM. The CDR3 region is CASSFTSGRVYGYTF. CDR3 DNA: TGTGCCAGCAGTTTCACGTCAGGGAGGGTTTATGGCTACACCTTC.

This chain uses TRBV5-1 with TRBJ2-7; 8 nucleotides agree with TRBD2. The CDR3 has 20 residues. Trimming took 6 bases from V and 5 from J; bases not matched to a gene: 28. Germline V gives CDR1 SGHRS, CDR2 YFSETQ. The CDR3 spells CASTFRSGGLDSPILHEQYF. CDR3 bases: TGCGCCAGCACCTTCCGTTCGGGGGGACTAGACAGCCCAATCCTCCACGAGCAGTACTTC.

The chain carries TRBV2 and TRBJ2-1; D not certain. The germline V gene has CDR1 SNHLY and CDR2 FYNNEI. Trimming shortened V by 7 bases and J by 9 bases, and 16 bases separated the two germline ends. CDR3 length equals 13 residues. CDR3 loop: CASKLGGLGEQFF. CDR3 bases: TGTGCCAGCAAGCTAGGTGGGTTAGGTGAGCAGTTCTTC.

The chain is built from TRBV10-3 and TRBJ2-7, with TRBD1 matching over 7 bases. This CDR3 is built from 14 residues. V was pared by 5 bases and J by 2 bases, with 6 bases of the junction left unmatched. CDR1 and CDR2 (germline): ENHRY, SYGVKD. CDR3 region: CAISLQGETYEQYF. CDR3 DNA sequence: TGTGCCATCAGTCTGCAGGGGGAAACCTACGAGCAGTACTTC.

J is TRBJ1-4 and V is TRBV14; 7 bases line up with TRBD1. The germline gives CDR1 SGHDN, CDR2 FVKESK. V was clipped by 0 bases and J by 7 bases; unmatched bases: 8. This CDR3 region has 16 residues. CDR3 nucleotides: TGTGCCAGCAGCCAAGATCAACGCCAGGGGGGTGAAAAACTGTTTTTT. This sequence encodes CASSQDQRQGGEKLFF.

The V and J genes are TRBV7-6 and TRBJ2-2, with a weak D call TRBD1 (6 bases). V was clipped by 1 base and J by 6 bases, with 9 bases between them. The CDR3 covers 14 residues. Germline V gene lookup returns CDR1 SGHVS and CDR2 FNYEAQ. DNA of the CDR3: TGTGCCAGCAGCTTAGGGACAGTGGCCGGGGAGCTGTTTTTT. The encoded protein is CASSLGTVAGELFF. Full variable domain (rest looked up from reference TRBV7-6 and TRBJ2-2): GAGVSQSPRYKVTKRGQDVALRCDPISGHVSLYWYRQALGQGPEFLTYFNYEAQQDKSGLPNDRFSAERPEGSISTLTIQRTEQRDSAMYRCASSLGTVAGELFFGEGSRLTVL.

The rearrangement uses TRBV7-6 and TRBJ1-1; no clear D. Trimming removed 5 bases from V and 0 bases from J, with 19 bases in between. Germline-derived CDR1 and CDR2 are SGHVS and FNYEAQ. The CDR3 has 17 residues. The CDR3 nucleotides read TGTGCCAGCAGCCGTGAAGGAGGGAATGGGCTGAACACTGAAGCTTTCTTT. The encoded protein is CASSREGGNGLNTEAFF.

J is TRBJ2-7 and V is TRBV11-2; D not certain. Trimming pared 5 bases from V and 6 bases from J, leaving 14 bases between. This CDR3 region has 13 residues. Germline loops: CDR1 SGHAT, CDR2 FQNNGV. CDR3 DNA sequence: TGTGCCAGCAGCCCACAGCTCGCATCCGAGCAGTACTTC. This encodes CASSPQLASEQYF.

The rearrangement uses TRBV5-6 and TRBJ1-4, with 7 bases that match TRBD1. The CDR3 runs 14 residues. CDR1 and CDR2 from the germline V gene are SGHDT and YYEEEE. After removal of 5 bases from V and 4 bases from J, the junction contained 5 bases not matched to a gene. The CDR3 region is CASSSGTDNEKLFF. CDR3 sequence (DNA): TGTGCCAGCAGTTCCGGGACAGATAATGAAAAACTGTTTTTT.

The chain uses TRBV6-5 and TRBJ1-5, with D uncertain. Trimming cost V 0 bases and J 0 bases, with 6 bases left between them. There are 15 residues in the CDR3. The germline V gene encodes CDR1 MNHEY and CDR2 SVGAGI. The CDR3 spells CASSYSRDSNQPQHF. CDR3 DNA: TGTGCCAGCAGTTACTCACGCGATAGCAATCAGCCCCAGCATTTT.

The J gene is TRBJ1-1, the V gene TRBV5-1, with D uncertain. This CDR3 contains 14 residues. V was cut by 4 bases and J by 2 bases, with 12 bases left in between. The germline V gene has CDR1 SGHRS and CDR2 YFSETQ. CDR3 in DNA: TGCGCCAGCAGCCAACAATCAGAAAACACTGAAGCTTTCTTT. As protein: CASSQQSENTEAFF.